In this sample, the clone carrying this TCR beta chain turned up once. The data were obtained in a study of Ad26.COV2.S vaccination and SARS-CoV-2 variants. Overall study: Participant was drawn from the COV1001 Ad26.COV2.S trial arm.

Germline-derived CDR1 and CDR2 are SGHDT and YYEEEE. V lost 4 bases and J 8 bases, leaving 19 bases between the germline ends. The CDR3 has 15 amino acids. Treatment indicated: 15 to 20 received Ad26.COV2.S at low or high dose, single or two shots; about 5 received placebo; per-sample allocation not given. At day 63 after the first vaccine or placebo injection, samples were drawn. Assay used: immunoSEQ multiplex PCR; TCRdb lists only in-frame clones, some missing. The repertoire has about 400,000 clones, 83% of them found once; the top ten carry about 8%. Sequenced material: peripheral blood, taken in a trial of Ad26.COV2.S vaccine versus placebo. The chain combines TRBV5-6 with TRBJ2-1; tentatively, D is TRBD2 (6 bases). This TCR came from a person aged 18-65 years who received the Ad26.COV2.S COVID-19 vaccine or a placebo. The CDR3 DNA sequence: TGTGCCAGCAGCGTTTTACTAGCTCCGCGCGATGAGCAGTTCTTC. This encodes CASSVLLAPRDEQFF.